This T cell receptor (beta chain) was recovered during a study of metastatic and nonmetastatic thyroid tumors. This clone has ten or more counts. Other DNA sequences in this specimen translate into the identical CDR3. Thyroid surgery was performed in patients who had received no treatment beforehand. The CDR3 spans 13 residues. Trimming cost V 5 bases and J 2 bases, with 10 bases left between them. The germline V gene has CDR1 LNHDA and CDR2 SQIVND (reference sequence). TCRdb re-clonotyped the PCR reads via MiXCR. Of 60,000 or so clones in the sample, under 5% were seen once. Sequencing was done on a sample of blood. The receptor was derived from a female donor with papillary thyroid cancer or a benign thyroid nodule (not recorded which). Some clones in this sample may be carry-over from other donors' samples. The chain links TRBV19 to TRBJ2-7; possibly TRBD1 for D (6 bases). The CDR3, as DNA: TGTGCCAGTAGTTGGGGGCTCACCTACGAGCAGTACTTC. It is translated as CASSWGLTYEQYF.